The rows below give T cell receptor beta chains drawn from one sample of a study of OX40 agonist ivuxolimab in advanced cancers. Data came from immunoSEQ multiplex PCR; TCRdb stores just in-frame clones and leaves some out. Here the sample spans 35,000 to 50,000 clones, roughly 77% being singletons. Sample: CD4+ or CD8+ T cells sorted from blood, taken in a trial of the OX40 agonist ivuxolimab. The receptors come from an adult with an advanced solid tumor such as melanoma, head and neck, liver or kidney cancer. The CDR3 runs from the conserved cysteine through the conserved F or W. Each record gives: D gene, V gene, J gene, clone size, CDR3 DNA, CDR3 protein. A D gene is named only where the DNA matches it firmly. Some rows mark clone size as missing; the rest say once, few, many or name a class of expanded clone.

-	TRBV11-3	TRBJ2-2	-	TGTGCCAGCAGCTTACAAGGGTGGGCGAACACCGGGGAGCTGTTTTTT	CASSLQGWANTGELFF
TRBD2	TRBV7-3	TRBJ2-1	-	TGTGCCAGCAGCTTGTCGACTAGCGGGATAGGCAATGAGCAGTTCTTC	CASSLSTSGIGNEQFF
-	TRBV15	TRBJ1-4	-	TGTGCCACCAGCAGACAGAAAGCAACTAATGAAAAACTGTTTTTT	CATSRQKATNEKLFF
-	TRBV27	TRBJ1-5	-	TGTGCCAGCAGTTTAGGGTCGGGGATGGGAAATCAGCCCCAGCATTTT	CASSLGSGMGNQPQHF
TRBD1	TRBV5-1	TRBJ1-2	-	TGCGCCAGCAGCGTAACACAGGGGCCTCGTAACTATGGCTACACCTTC	CASSVTQGPRNYGYTF
TRBD1	TRBV11-2	TRBJ1-2	once	TGTGCCAGCAGCCCTAGGGGGGTACAGGGGAATGGCTACACCTTC	CASSPRGVQGNGYTF
-	TRBV14	TRBJ2-1	-	TGTGCCAGCAGCCAAGGGCAGGGTTCCCACAATGAGCAGTTCTTC	CASSQGQGSHNEQFF
-	TRBV15	TRBJ2-7	-	TGTGCCACCAGCAGAGCTGGGGGGGCAGCCTACGAGCAGTACTTC	CATSRAGGAAYEQYF
-	TRBV10-1	TRBJ2-3	-	TGCGCCAGCAGGATAGGAGGCCCCACAGATACGCAGTATTTT	CASRIGGPTDTQYF
TRBD1	TRBV5-5	TRBJ2-7	-	TGTGCCAGCAGTTTACCGGGACAGGGCTACGAGCAGTACTTC	CASSLPGQGYEQYF
TRBD2	TRBV2	TRBJ2-1	-	TGTGCCAGCAGTGCCTTAGCGGGAGGGCGGGGTGAGCAGTTCTTC	CASSALAGGRGEQFF
-	TRBV2	TRBJ2-3	-	TGTGCCACCTCAGACTGGTCCAACACAGATACGCAGTATTTT	CATSDWSNTDTQYF
-	TRBV6-1	TRBJ1-2	-	TGTGCCAGCAACCCACAGGGAGCACGCTATGGCTACACCTTC	CASNPQGARYGYTF
-	TRBV2	TRBJ2-5	-	TGTGCCAGCAGTGACGGATGGGGAGAGACCCAGTACTTC	CASSDGWGETQYF
TRBD2	TRBV7-9	TRBJ2-1	-	TGTGCCAGCAGCCTAGGGACTAGCGAGTACAATGAGCAGTTCTTC	CASSLGTSEYNEQFF
TRBD1	TRBV30	TRBJ1-3	-	TGTGCCTGGAGGTCGTGGAGGGGGCCAGGAAACACCATATATTTT	CAWRSWRGPGNTIYF
-	TRBV13	TRBJ2-5	-	TGTGCCAGCAGCTACAGACTAGGGGCTGGCACCCAGTACTTC	CASSYRLGAGTQYF
-	TRBV30	TRBJ2-5	-	TGTGCCTGGAGTGTTCTAGCGGAGACCCAGTACTTC	CAWSVLAETQYF
TRBD2	TRBV5-4	TRBJ2-1	-	TGTGCCAGCAGCGGGACTAGCGGGAGATCGGGCTACAATGAGCAGTTCTTC	CASSGTSGRSGYNEQFF
-	TRBV6-1	TRBJ2-3	-	TGTGCCAGCAGTGAAGAATGGACAGCCAACACAGATACGCAGTATTTT	CASSEEWTANTDTQYF
-	TRBV4-1	TRBJ1-5	-	TGCGCCAGCAGCCATGACAGGAGAAATCAGCCCCAGCATTTT	CASSHDRRNQPQHF
-	TRBV27	TRBJ2-3	-	TGTGCCAGCAGTGTCCTAGCCGGAGATACGCAGTATTTT	CASSVLAGDTQYF
-	TRBV6-1	TRBJ2-3	-	TGTGCCAGCAGTGAAGCCTTGGGACTCCATACGCAGTATTTT	CASSEALGLHTQYF
TRBD1	TRBV5-1	TRBJ2-5	once	TGCGCCAGCCAGCAACAGGGGGGAATGGAAGAGACCCAGTACTTC	CASQQQGGMEETQYF
-	TRBV29-1	TRBJ2-2	-	TGCAGCGTTGCTAGGGTCCCCGGGGAGCTGTTTTTT	CSVARVPGELFF
TRBD1	TRBV19	TRBJ1-2	-	TGTGCCAGTAGTATGAGTCAGGGGGCCTATGGCTACACCTTC	CASSMSQGAYGYTF
-	TRBV4-3	TRBJ2-1	-	TGCGCCAGCAGCCAAGATTGGGGGAGCGGGTCCTACAATGAGCAGTTCTTC	CASSQDWGSGSYNEQFF
TRBD1	TRBV7-9	TRBJ2-5	few	TGTGCCAGCAGCCCACGGACAGGGATCCACCAAGAGACCCAGTACTTC	CASSPRTGIHQETQYF
TRBD1	TRBV7-9	TRBJ1-2	-	TGTGCCAGCAGCATCGGACAGGCCTACGGCTACACCTTC	CASSIGQAYGYTF
-	TRBV27	TRBJ2-3	-	TGTGCCAGCAGTTTAAGGGAGATCACAGATACGCAGTATTTT	CASSLREITDTQYF
TRBD1	TRBV6-5	TRBJ1-2	-	TGTGCCAGCAGCCCCGGACAGGCCTTTGGCTACACCTTC	CASSPGQAFGYTF
TRBD1	TRBV5-1	TRBJ2-1	-	TGCGCCAGCAGCCGGGACAGTATTTACAATGAGCAGTTCTTC	CASSRDSIYNEQFF
-	TRBV4-2	TRBJ1-3	-	TGTGCCAGCAGCCAAGTTTCCAGGGCTGGAAACACCATATATTTT	CASSQVSRAGNTIYF
TRBD1	TRBV30	TRBJ1-6	-	TGTGCCTGGAGGACAGGGGCATTTTCACCCCTCCACTTT	CAWRTGAFSPLHF
-	TRBV4-3	TRBJ2-1	-	TGCGCCAGCAGCCAAGTATACCGAGTCAATGAGCAGTTCTTC	CASSQVYRVNEQFF
TRBD2	TRBV10-3	TRBJ2-1	-	TGTGCCATAACAGCCGAAGCGGGAGCTAGTGAGCAGTTCTTC	CAITAEAGASEQFF
-	TRBV27	TRBJ2-1	-	TGTGCCAGCAGAACAGCCTACAATGAGCAGTTCTTC	CASRTAYNEQFF
TRBD1	TRBV28	TRBJ1-1	-	TGTGCCAGCAGTTCCCAGGGGGCAGAAGCTTTCTTT	CASSSQGAEAFF
-	TRBV7-2	TRBJ2-1	medium-sized	TGTGCCAGCAGCTTAAGGTCTAGCCTAGGGTACAATGAGCAGTTCTTC	CASSLRSSLGYNEQFF
-	TRBV7-2	TRBJ2-3	-	TGTGCCAGCAGCGTCAAGGCAGGGGCGGACACAGATACGCAGTATTTT	CASSVKAGADTDTQYF
TRBD1	TRBV7-9	TRBJ2-7	-	TGTGCCAGCATCGACTTCGGGACAGGGGCATCCTACGAGCAGTACTTC	CASIDFGTGASYEQYF
TRBD1	TRBV7-2	TRBJ1-1	-	TGTGCCAGCAGCCGCGGACAGGGGAACACTGAAGCTTTCTTT	CASSRGQGNTEAFF
TRBD2	TRBV29-1	TRBJ2-1	-	TGCAGCGGGAGAGGGGAGCGGGGGAACAATGAGCAGTTCTTC	CSGRGERGNNEQFF
-	TRBV5-1	TRBJ2-7	-	TGCGCCAGCAGCTTGGCAGCGCAGACCTACGAGCAGTACTTC	CASSLAAQTYEQYF
-	TRBV6-5	TRBJ1-2	-	TGTGCCAGCAGTTACGGGGGGTCCGGCTACACCTTC	CASSYGGSGYTF
-	TRBV7-3	TRBJ2-3	few	TGTGCCAGCAGCTCGCGTCCTACAGATACGCAGTATTTT	CASSSRPTDTQYF
TRBD2	TRBV19	TRBJ2-7	-	TGTGCCACTCGACGACGGGGGGACCACTCCTACGAGCAGTACTTC	CATRRRGDHSYEQYF
TRBD1	TRBV7-9	TRBJ1-4	-	TGTGCCAGCAGCTTAGGGACAGGGGTTTTGTTCACTAATGAAAAACTGTTTTTT	CASSLGTGVLFTNEKLFF
-	TRBV15	TRBJ2-1	-	TGTGCCACCAGCAGACAGGGGGGGGACCCAAACAATGAGCAGTTCTTC	CATSRQGGDPNNEQFF
TRBD1	TRBV7-2	TRBJ1-1	few	TGTGCCAGCAGCTTAGCCATAGGACAGGGTCCGAACACTGAAGCTTTCTTT	CASSLAIGQGPNTEAFF
TRBD2	TRBV2	TRBJ2-3	-	TGTGCCAGCAGCGAAAACGGGGGACTAGCGGGAGATACGCAGTATTTT	CASSENGGLAGDTQYF
-	TRBV15	TRBJ2-6	-	TGTGCCACCAGCAGGGACATTTACTCTGGGGCCAACGTCCTGACTTTC	CATSRDIYSGANVLTF